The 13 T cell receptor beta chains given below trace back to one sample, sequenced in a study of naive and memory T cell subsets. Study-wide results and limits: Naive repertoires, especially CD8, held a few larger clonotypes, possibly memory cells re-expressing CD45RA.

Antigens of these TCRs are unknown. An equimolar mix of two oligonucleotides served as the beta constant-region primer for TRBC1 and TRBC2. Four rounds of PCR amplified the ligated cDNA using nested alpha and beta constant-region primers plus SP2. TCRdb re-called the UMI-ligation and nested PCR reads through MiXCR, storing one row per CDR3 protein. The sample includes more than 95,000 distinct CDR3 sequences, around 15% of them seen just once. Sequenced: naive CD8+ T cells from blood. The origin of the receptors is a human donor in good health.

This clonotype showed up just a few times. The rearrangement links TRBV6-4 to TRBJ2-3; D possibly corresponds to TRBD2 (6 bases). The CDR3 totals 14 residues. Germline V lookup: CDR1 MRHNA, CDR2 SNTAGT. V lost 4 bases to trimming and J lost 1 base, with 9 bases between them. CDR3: CASSVGGRTDTQYF. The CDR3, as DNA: TGTGCCAGCAGTGTCGGGGGACGCACAGATACGCAGTATTTT.

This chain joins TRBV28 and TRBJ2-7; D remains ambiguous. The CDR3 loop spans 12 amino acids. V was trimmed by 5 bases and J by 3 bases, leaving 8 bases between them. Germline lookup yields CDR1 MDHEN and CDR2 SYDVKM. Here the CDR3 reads CASSPILYEQYF. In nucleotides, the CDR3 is TGTGCCAGCAGTCCCATTCTCTACGAGCAGTACTTC.

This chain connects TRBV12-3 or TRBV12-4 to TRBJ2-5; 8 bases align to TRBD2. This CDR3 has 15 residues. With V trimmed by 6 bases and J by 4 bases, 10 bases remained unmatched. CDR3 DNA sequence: TGTGCCAGCAGACCCAGCGGGAGTGGGGCAGAGACCCAGTACTTC. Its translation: CASRPSGSGAETQYF.

The CDR3 reads CASSGLAGGTYNEQFF. The CDR3 DNA is TGTGCCAGCAGTGGACTAGCGGGAGGGACCTACAATGAGCAGTTCTTC. The chain uses TRBV9 and TRBJ2-1, with TRBD2 matching over 15 bases. With 5 bases clipped from V and 2 bases from J, the junction kept 2 bases outside the gene matches. The V gene's germline CDR1 is SGDLS and CDR2 YYNGEE. This CDR3 has 16 amino acids.

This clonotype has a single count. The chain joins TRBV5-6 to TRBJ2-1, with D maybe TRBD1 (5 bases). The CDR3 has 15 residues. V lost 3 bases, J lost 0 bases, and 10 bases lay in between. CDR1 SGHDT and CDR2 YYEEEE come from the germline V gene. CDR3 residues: CASSSLTDSYNEQFF. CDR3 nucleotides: TGTGCCAGCAGCTCCCTGACAGACTCCTACAATGAGCAGTTCTTC.

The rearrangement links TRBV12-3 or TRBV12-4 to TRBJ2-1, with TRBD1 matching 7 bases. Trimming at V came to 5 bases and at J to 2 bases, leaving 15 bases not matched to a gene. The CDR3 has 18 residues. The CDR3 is CASSPPQPGGPPYNEQFF. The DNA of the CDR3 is TGTGCCAGCAGTCCACCTCAACCAGGGGGTCCCCCCTACAATGAGCAGTTCTTC.

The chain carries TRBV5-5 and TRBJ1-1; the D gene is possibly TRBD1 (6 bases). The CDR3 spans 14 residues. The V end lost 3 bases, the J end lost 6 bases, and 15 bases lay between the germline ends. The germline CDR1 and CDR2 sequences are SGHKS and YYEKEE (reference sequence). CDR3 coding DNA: TGTGCCAGCAGCTCTCCCAGGGGACGCGCTGAAGCTTTCTTT. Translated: CASSSPRGRAEAFF.

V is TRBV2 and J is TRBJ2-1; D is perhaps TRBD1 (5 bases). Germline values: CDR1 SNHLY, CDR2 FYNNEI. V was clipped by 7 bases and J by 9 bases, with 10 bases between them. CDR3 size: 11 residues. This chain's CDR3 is CASNQGVEQFF. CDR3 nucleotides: TGTGCCAGCAATCAGGGCGTTGAGCAGTTCTTC. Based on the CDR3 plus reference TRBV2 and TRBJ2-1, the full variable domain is EPEVTQTPSHQVTQMGQEVILRCVPISNHLYFYWYRQILGQKVEFLVSFYNNEISEKSEIFDDQFSVERPDGSNFTLKIRSTKLEDSAMYFCASNQGVEQFFGPGTRLTVL.

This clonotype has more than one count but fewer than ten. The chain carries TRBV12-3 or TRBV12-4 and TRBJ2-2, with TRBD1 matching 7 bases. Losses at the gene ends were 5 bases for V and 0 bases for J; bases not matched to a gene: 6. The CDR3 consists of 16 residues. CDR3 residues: CASSPRDSTNTGELFF. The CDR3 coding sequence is TGTGCCAGCAGTCCAAGGGACAGTACGAACACCGGGGAGCTGTTTTTT.

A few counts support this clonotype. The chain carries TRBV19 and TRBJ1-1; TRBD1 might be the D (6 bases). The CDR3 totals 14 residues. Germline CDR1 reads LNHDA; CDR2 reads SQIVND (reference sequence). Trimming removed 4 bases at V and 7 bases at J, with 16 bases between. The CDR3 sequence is CASSRGETGLEAFF. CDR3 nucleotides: TGTGCCAGTAGTAGAGGGGAGACAGGACTTGAAGCTTTCTTT.

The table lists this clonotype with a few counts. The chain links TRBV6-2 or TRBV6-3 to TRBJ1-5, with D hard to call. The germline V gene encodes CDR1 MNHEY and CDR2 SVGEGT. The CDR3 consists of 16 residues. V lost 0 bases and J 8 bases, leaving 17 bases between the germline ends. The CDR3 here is CASSYSVTAQIEPQHF. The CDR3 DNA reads TGTGCCAGCAGTTACTCTGTGACCGCCCAGATTGAGCCCCAGCATTTT.

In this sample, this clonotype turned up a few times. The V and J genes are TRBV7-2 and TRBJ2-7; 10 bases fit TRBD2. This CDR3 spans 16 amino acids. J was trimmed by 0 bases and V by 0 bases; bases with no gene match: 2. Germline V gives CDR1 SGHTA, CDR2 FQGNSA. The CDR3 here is CASSLAASGGSYEQYF. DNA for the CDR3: TGTGCCAGCAGCTTAGCGGCTAGCGGGGGCTCCTACGAGCAGTACTTC. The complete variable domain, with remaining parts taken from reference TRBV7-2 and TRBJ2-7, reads GAGVSQSPSNKVTEKGKDVELRCDPISGHTALYWYRQSLGQGLEFLIYFQGNSAPDKSGLPSDRFSAERTGGSVSTLTIQRTQQEDSAVYLCASSLAASGGSYEQYFGPGTRLTVT.

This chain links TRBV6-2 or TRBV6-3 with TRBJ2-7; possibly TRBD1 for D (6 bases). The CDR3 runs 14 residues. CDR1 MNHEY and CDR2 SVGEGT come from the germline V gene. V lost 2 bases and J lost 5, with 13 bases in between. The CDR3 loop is CASSYGRGKNEQYF. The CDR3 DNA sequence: TGTGCCAGCAGTTACGGCAGGGGTAAGAACGAGCAGTACTTC.